This T cell receptor beta chain was profiled in a study of PD-L1 blockade in urothelial cancer. Background on the study: Each participant's history included 0 to 3 prior chemotherapy regimens. Study conclusions and caveats: When measured at 3 weeks, tumor-associated blood clones expanded more in durable-benefit patients.

Of note for this clone: Its antigen is currently unknown.

The repertoire was sequenced with immunoSEQ multiplex PCR; TCRdb's copy has only in-frame clones and lacks some. The sample records around 38,000 clones, 84% being singletons. With 4 bases removed from V and 2 bases from J, the gap between germline ends came to 11 bases. The V gene's germline CDR1 is GTSNPN and CDR2 SVGIG (reference sequence). The CDR3 is made up of 14 amino acids. Indicated time point: pretreatment peripheral blood. The patients' disease, urothelial carcinoma, was locally advanced or metastatic. This specimen was PBMCs, taken around atezolizumab (anti-PD-L1) treatment. The gene calls are TRBV30 and TRBJ2-2; a possible D gene is TRBD1 (6 bases). This TCR was recovered from a man aged 55 to 70 with urothelial cancer. This CDR3 is CAWTGTLNTGELFF. The CDR3 DNA is TGTGCCTGGACCGGGACACTTAACACCGGGGAGCTGTTTTTT.